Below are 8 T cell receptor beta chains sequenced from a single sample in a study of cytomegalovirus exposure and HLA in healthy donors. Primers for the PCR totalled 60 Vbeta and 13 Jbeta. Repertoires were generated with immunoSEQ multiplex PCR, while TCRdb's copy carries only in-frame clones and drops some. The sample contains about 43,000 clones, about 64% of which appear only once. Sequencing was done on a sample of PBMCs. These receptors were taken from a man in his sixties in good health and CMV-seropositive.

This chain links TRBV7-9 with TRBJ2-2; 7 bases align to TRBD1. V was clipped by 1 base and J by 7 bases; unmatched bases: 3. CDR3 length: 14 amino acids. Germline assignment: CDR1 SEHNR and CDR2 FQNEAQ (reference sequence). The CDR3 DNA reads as TGTGCCAGCAGCTTAGGACAGGGCCACGGGGAGCTGTTTTTT. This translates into CASSLGQGHGELFF.

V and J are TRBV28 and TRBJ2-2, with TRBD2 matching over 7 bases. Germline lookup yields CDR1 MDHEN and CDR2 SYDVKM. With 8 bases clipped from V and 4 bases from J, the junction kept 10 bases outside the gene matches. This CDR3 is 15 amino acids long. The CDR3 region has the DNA TGTGCCAGCCAGAGGACTAGTGGAGGCACCGGGGAGCTGTTTTTT. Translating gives CASQRTSGGTGELFF.

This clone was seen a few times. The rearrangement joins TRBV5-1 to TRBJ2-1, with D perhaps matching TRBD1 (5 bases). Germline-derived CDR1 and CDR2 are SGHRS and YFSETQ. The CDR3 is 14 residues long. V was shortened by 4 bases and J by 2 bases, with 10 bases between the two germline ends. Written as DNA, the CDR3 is TGCGCCAGCAGCCAAGCAGGGACCTACAATGAGCAGTTCTTC. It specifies CASSQAGTYNEQFF.

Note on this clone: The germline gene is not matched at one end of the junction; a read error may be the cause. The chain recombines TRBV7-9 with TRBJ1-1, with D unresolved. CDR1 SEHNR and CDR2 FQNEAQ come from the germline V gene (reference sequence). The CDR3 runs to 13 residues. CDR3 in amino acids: CASSREANTEALF. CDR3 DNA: TGTGCCAGCAGCCGAGAGGCTAACACTGAAGCTCTCTTT.

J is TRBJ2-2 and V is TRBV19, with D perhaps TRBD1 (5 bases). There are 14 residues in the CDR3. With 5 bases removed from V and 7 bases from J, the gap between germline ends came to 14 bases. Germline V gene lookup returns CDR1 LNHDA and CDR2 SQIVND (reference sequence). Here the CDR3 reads CASSLPRANGELFF. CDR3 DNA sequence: TGTGCCAGTAGTTTGCCCAGGGCGAACGGGGAGCTGTTTTTT.

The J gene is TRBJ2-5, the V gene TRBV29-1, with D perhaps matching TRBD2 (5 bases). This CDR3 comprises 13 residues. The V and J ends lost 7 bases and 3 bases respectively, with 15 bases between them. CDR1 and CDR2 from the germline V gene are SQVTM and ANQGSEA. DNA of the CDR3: TGCAGCGGAGAGACGGGATCCAAAGAGACCCAGTACTTC. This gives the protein CSGETGSKETQYF.

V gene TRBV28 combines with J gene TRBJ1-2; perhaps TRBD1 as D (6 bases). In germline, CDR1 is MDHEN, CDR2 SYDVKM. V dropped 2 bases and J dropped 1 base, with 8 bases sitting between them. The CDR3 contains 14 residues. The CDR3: CASSLQGSNYGYTF. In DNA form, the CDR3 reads TGTGCCAGCAGTTTACAGGGGAGTAACTATGGCTACACCTTC.

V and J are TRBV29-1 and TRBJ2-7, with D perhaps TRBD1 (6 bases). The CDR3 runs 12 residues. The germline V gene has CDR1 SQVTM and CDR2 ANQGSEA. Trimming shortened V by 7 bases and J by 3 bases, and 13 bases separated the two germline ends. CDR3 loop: CSASLDSYEQYF. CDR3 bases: TGCAGCGCCTCACTGGACAGCTACGAGCAGTACTTC.